These T cell receptor beta chains were read from a single sample in a study of blood T cell repertoires in COVID-19. The protocol was immunoSEQ multiplex PCR, while the TCRdb copy is restricted to in-frame clones and leaves out a portion. The sample has around 150,000 clones, around 80% seen once; the top ten hold roughly 19%. Specimen: peripheral blood. The receptors here all came from a woman of 80 years or more with acute or convalescent COVID-19. The CDR3 runs from the conserved cysteine through the conserved F or W. D genes are given only for firm matches. Clone size is given for some rows only: seen once, a few or many times, or a class if the clone is expanded.

>TRBV6-5|.|.|TRBJ1-5
TGTGCCAGCAGTAACGACGGGGTGGGGCCCCAGCATTTT
CASSNDGVGPQHF
>TRBV2|.|TRBD2|TRBJ2-4
TGTGCCAGCAGGGAATGGACTAGCGGGGGTGCTAGAGCCAAAAACATTCAGTACTTC
CASREWTSGGARAKNIQYF
>TRBV6-5|.|TRBD1|TRBJ2-2
TGTGCCAGCAGACCAGGGGGATCTGGGTTCTGGTTTTTT
CASRPGGSGFWFF
>TRBV6-5|once|.|TRBJ2-7
TGTGCCAGCCAAACCTCCAACACAGTTTACTACGAGCAGTACTTC
CASQTSNTVYYEQYF
>TRBV4-1|.|.|TRBJ1-2
TGCGCCAGCAGCCAAGAACGCAGTCTTGTCTCACCCTATGGCTACACCTTC
CASSQERSLVSPYGYTF
>TRBV5-6|.|TRBD1|TRBJ2-7
TGTGCCAGCAGCCGACAGGGGGGTAACGAGCAGTACTTC
CASSRQGGNEQYF
>TRBV27|.|TRBD1|TRBJ2-2
TGTGCCACCCGTACAGGGGCGAACACCGGGGAGCTGTTTTTT
CATRTGANTGELFF
>TRBV13|.|.|TRBJ2-4
TGTGCCAGCAGCCGCTACGCCATAGCCAAAAACATTCAGTACTTC
CASSRYAIAKNIQYF
>TRBV30|few|.|TRBJ1-5
TGTGCCTGGGGGCTCTATAGCAATCAGCCCCAGCATTTT
CAWGLYSNQPQHF
>TRBV5-1|.|.|TRBJ2-3
TGCGCCAGCAGCTTTTCGGCAGATACGCAGTATTTT
CASSFSADTQYF
>TRBV14|.|TRBD1|TRBJ1-2
TGTGCCAGCAGCCCTTTATGGCTGACAGGGGAAGAAGGGAACTATGGCTACACCTTC
CASSPLWLTGEEGNYGYTF
>TRBV5-1|.|TRBD1|TRBJ1-1
TGCGCCAGCAGCACGGGGGGACAGGCGAACACTGAAGCTTTCTTT
CASSTGGQANTEAFF
>TRBV19|few|TRBD1|TRBJ1-2
TGTGCCGGATCAGGGGGCGGAAACTATGGCTACACCTTC
CAGSGGGNYGYTF
>TRBV10-3|.|.|TRBJ2-3
TGTGCCATCAGTGAGTCTGCGGGGAAGTTCACAGATACGCAGTATTTT
CAISESAGKFTDTQYF
>TRBV7-2|.|.|TRBJ2-1
TGTGCCAGCAGCGCCACACAGGGCTCCTACAATGAGCAGTTCTTC
CASSATQGSYNEQFF
>TRBV5-1|few|TRBD1|TRBJ1-1
TGCGCCAGCAGCTCTAAGGGGGGGACAGGGATGGGCACTGAAGCTTTCTTT
CASSSKGGTGMGTEAFF
>TRBV27|.|TRBD1|TRBJ2-6
TGTGCCAGCAGGTCTACGGGGACAGGGCCAACTGGGGCCAACGTCCTGACTTTC
CASRSTGTGPTGANVLTF
>TRBV6-5|.|TRBD2|TRBJ2-7
TGTGCCAGCAGCAGGCTAGCGGGGAACTACGAGCAGTACTTC
CASSRLAGNYEQYF
>TRBV6-1|.|TRBD1|TRBJ1-4
TGTGCCAGCAGTGAACACAGGGGTACAGCTAATGAAAAACTGTTTTTT
CASSEHRGTANEKLFF
>TRBV20-1|.|.|TRBJ2-1
TGCAGTGCTAGTGACTCTGCCCGGGGGAGCAATGAGCAGTTCTTC
CSASDSARGSNEQFF
>TRBV2|.|.|TRBJ2-7
TGTGCCAGCAGTGAAGAACCATATGCGGGCGAGCAGTACTTC
CASSEEPYAGEQYF
>TRBV14|few|TRBD1|TRBJ1-2
TGTGCCAGCAGCCAAGAGATGTCAGGGGGCGGAGGCTACACCTTC
CASSQEMSGGGGYTF
>TRBV30|.|.|TRBJ2-2
TGTGCCTGGAGTGGCCACCCCCGCACAGGGTGTTGGGCCCCCGGGGAGCTGTTTTTT
CAWSGHPRTGCWAPGELFF
>TRBV14|many|TRBD1|TRBJ1-2
TGTGCCAGCAGCCAAGATTACTGGGGCAGGGGGATTTATGGCTACACCTTC
CASSQDYWGRGIYGYTF
>TRBV27|.|.|TRBJ2-6
TGTGCCAGCAGTCAGAGACAGGTCCTCTCTGGGGCCAACGTCCTGACTTTC
CASSQRQVLSGANVLTF
>TRBV10-1|.|TRBD2|TRBJ2-1
TGCGCCAGCAAGGATAGCGGGAGGGCCAATGAGCAGTTCTTC
CASKDSGRANEQFF
>TRBV18|.|TRBD2|TRBJ2-5
TGTGCCAGCTCACCTCGCCCGGGAGGCAACCAAGAGACCCAGTACTTC
CASSPRPGGNQETQYF
>TRBV15|.|TRBD1|TRBJ2-7
TGTGCCACCAGCAGAGAGGGACAGGGACGGCGCGAGCAGTACTTC
CATSREGQGRREQYF
>TRBV28|.|.|TRBJ2-1
TGTGCCAGCAGTTTATTTAGTCGCTCCTACAATGAGCAGTTCTTC
CASSLFSRSYNEQFF
>TRBV6-6|.|TRBD1|TRBJ1-2
TGTGCCAGCAGTTACTCAGGACAGGGTCGAGACTATGGCTACACCTTC
CASSYSGQGRDYGYTF
>TRBV6-5|once|TRBD1|TRBJ2-7
TGTGCCAGCAGCACCGGGACAGGGACCTACGAGCAGTACTTC
CASSTGTGTYEQYF
>TRBV3-1/TRBV3-2|once|TRBD2|TRBJ2-1
TGTGCCAGCAGCCGACTAGCGGGAGGGCCAGGTGGGCAGTTCTTC
CASSRLAGGPGGQFF
>TRBV11-2|.|TRBD2|TRBJ2-4
TGTGCCAGCAGACGGACTAGCGGGAGGCGCGGCATTCAGTACTTC
CASRRTSGRRGIQYF
>TRBV27|.|.|TRBJ2-7
TGCGCCAGCAGTTTATCCCCCCGCTACGAGCAGTACTTC
CASSLSPRYEQYF
>TRBV19|.|.|TRBJ2-1
TGTGCCAGTACCCCTCTCGGTTGGCAGGTCTCCTACAATGAGCAGTTCTTC
CASTPLGWQVSYNEQFF
>TRBV11-2|.|TRBD2|TRBJ2-7
TGTGCCAGCAGCTCAAGCGGGATCGAGCAGTACTTC
CASSSSGIEQYF
>TRBV5-5|.|.|TRBJ2-1
TGTGCCAGCAGCTCTTTATCCTACAATGAGCAGTTCTTC
CASSSLSYNEQFF